Listed here are 5 T cell receptor beta chains from one sample, sequenced in a study of T cell repertoires in cytomegalovirus infection. MiXCR, run by TCRdb on the reads, gives a single entry per CDR3 protein. The data contain 150,000 to 200,000 distinct CDR3 sequences, roughly 14% of them seen just once; the ten biggest clones take up over 20%. The sequenced material came from PBMCs. Receptors originate from a human donor in good health (CMV status not recorded). Some clones in this sample may be carry-over from other donors' samples.

The genes are TRBV5-5 and TRBJ2-5; TRBD2 matches 8 bases. V lost 2 bases and J lost 1; bases outside the gene matches: 4. Looked up from germline, CDR1 is SGHKS and CDR2 is YYEKEE (reference sequence). This CDR3 region has 15 residues. As DNA, the CDR3 is TGTGCCAGCAGCTTAGCGGGGGTGCGCCAAGAGACCCAGTACTTC. Amino acids: CASSLAGVRQETQYF.

This clonotype was observed many times. The chain carries TRBV11-2 and TRBJ2-1; 14 nucleotides line up with TRBD2. Germline assignment: CDR1 SGHAT and CDR2 FQNNGV. With V trimmed by 4 bases and J by 10 bases, 9 bases remained unmatched. CDR3 length: 16 residues. CDR3 bases: TGTGCCAGCAGCTACGGACTAGCGGGAGGCGGGTGGGAGCAGTTCTTC. Protein: CASSYGLAGGGWEQFF.

The chain employs TRBV15 and TRBJ2-1; 10 bases fit TRBD2. J gave up 1 base and V 6 bases, and 3 bases lay outside the gene matches. The CDR3 sequence is 15 residues long. Germline values: CDR1 LNHNV, CDR2 YYDKDF (reference sequence). CDR3 sequence reads: CATRIAGGSYNEQFF. CDR3 bases: TGTGCCACCAGGATAGCGGGAGGTTCCTACAATGAGCAGTTCTTC.

This clonotype was observed at least ten times. The genes are TRBV11-2 and TRBJ1-2; D gene unclear. The CDR3 is 16 residues long. With 0 bases removed from V and 4 bases from J, the gap between germline ends came to 15 bases. Germline lookup yields CDR1 SGHAT and CDR2 FQNNGV. CDR3 in DNA: TGTGCCAGCAGCTTAGAGGGCAGCAAGAGGAGCTATGGCTACACCTTC. The encoded protein is CASSLEGSKRSYGYTF.

Only a few counts were recorded for this clonotype. The V and J genes are TRBV29-1 and TRBJ2-1; 8 nucleotides agree with TRBD1. Germline V gives CDR1 SQVTM, CDR2 ANQGSEA. With V trimmed by 2 bases and J by 7 bases, 10 bases remained unmatched. The CDR3 extends over 15 amino acids. The DNA for the CDR3 is TGCAGCGTTGAACTGAGCCAGGGGGCGGGAAATGAGCAGTTCTTC. This encodes CSVELSQGAGNEQFF.